The text below deals with one TCR beta chain. These data come from a study of cytomegalovirus exposure and HLA in healthy donors. Losses at the gene ends were 5 bases for V and 4 bases for J; bases not matched to a gene: 5. Germline V lookup: CDR1 SGHVS, CDR2 FQNEAQ. This CDR3 is built from 14 residues. The PCR contained 60 Vbeta and 13 Jbeta primers. The assay was immunoSEQ multiplex PCR, and TCRdb's table has in-frame clones only and misses some. The sample totals 100,000 to 150,000 clones. This TCR was recovered from a man in his forties in good health and CMV-seronegative. The V call is TRBV7-8, the J call TRBJ1-2; 9 bases align to TRBD1. Sequencing was carried out using PBMCs. The CDR3 sequence is CASSAGQGFYGYTF. The CDR3 nucleotides are TGTGCCAGCAGCGCGGGACAGGGATTCTATGGCTACACCTTC. Full variable domain (outside the CDR3, taken from reference TRBV7-8 and TRBJ1-2): GAGVSQSPRYKVAKRGQDVALRCDPISGHVSLFWYQQALGQGPEFLTYFQNEAQLDKSGLPSDRFFAERPEGSVSTLKIQRTQQEDSAVYLCASSAGQGFYGYTFGSGTRLTVV.